The 14 T cell receptor beta chains below were found in one sample sequenced in a study of cytomegalovirus exposure and HLA in healthy donors. It was with 60 Vbeta and 13 Jbeta primers that the PCR ran. Assay used: immunoSEQ multiplex PCR; TCRdb lists only in-frame clones, some missing. Among 150,000 to 160,000 clones listed, 74% were seen once. Sequences were obtained from PBMCs. These receptors were collected from a man aged 30 to 45 in good health and CMV-seronegative.

The V and J genes are TRBV15 and TRBJ2-7; D unclear. Deletions cut 1 base from V and 7 bases from J, with 14 bases between. Germline V CDR1 and CDR2: LNHNV, YYDKDF (reference sequence). The CDR3 sequence is 14 residues long. This chain's CDR3 is CATSRVLAGAEQYF. The DNA of the CDR3 is TGTGCCACCAGCAGAGTCTTGGCCGGAGCAGAGCAGTACTTC. The variable domain in full, with the rest retrieved from reference TRBV15 and TRBJ2-7, is DAMVIQNPRYQVTQFGKPVTLSCSQTLNHNVMYWYQQKSSQAPKLLFHYYDKDFNNEADTPDNFQSRRPNTSFCFLDIRSPGLGDTAMYLCATSRVLAGAEQYFGPGTRLTVT.

The chain is built from TRBV5-1 and TRBJ2-1; 7 nucleotides match TRBD2. V lost 3 bases and J lost 4; bases outside the gene matches: 7. In germline, CDR1 is SGHRS, CDR2 YFSETQ. The CDR3 runs 15 residues. The CDR3 sequence: CASSSIGSGYNEQFF. CDR3 nucleotides: TGCGCCAGCAGCTCCATAGGTAGCGGGTACAATGAGCAGTTCTTC.

This chain joins TRBV29-1 and TRBJ1-1; D may be TRBD1 (5 bases). The CDR3 has 13 amino acids. V dropped 8 bases and J dropped 0 bases, with 13 bases sitting between them. CDR1 is SQVTM and CDR2 is ANQGSEA in the germline V gene. CDR3 in DNA: TGCAGCCCATGGCGGACAATGAACACTGAAGCTTTCTTT. Encoded protein: CSPWRTMNTEAFF.

This clone showed up just a few times. The chain joins TRBV10-3 to TRBJ1-4; D is ambiguous. CDR1 and CDR2 (germline): ENHRY, SYGVKD. The germline V and J ends were trimmed by 6 bases and 6 bases, with 11 bases remaining between them. There are 13 residues in the CDR3. CDR3 sequence (DNA): TGTGCCATCAGGGGTCGACTGGATGAAAAACTGTTTTTT. This sequence encodes CAIRGRLDEKLFF.

This clone was detected once. This specimen includes other DNA sequences encoding the same CDR3. The chain has TRBV28 and TRBJ1-5; perhaps TRBD1 as D (6 bases). This CDR3 comprises 15 residues. CDR1 MDHEN and CDR2 SYDVKM come from the germline V gene. Trimming removed 1 base from V and 4 bases from J, with 11 bases in between. For the CDR3, the DNA is TGTGCCAGCAGTTTATACAGGGTGGGGAATCAGCCCCAGCATTTT. Translating it yields CASSLYRVGNQPQHF.

The rearrangement joins TRBV2 to TRBJ2-5; no firm D call. V was cut by 6 bases and J by 5 bases, with 16 bases left in between. This CDR3 comprises 14 residues. CDR1 is SNHLY and CDR2 is FYNNEI in the germline V gene. The DNA of the CDR3 is TGTGCCAGCAGCCACCCTTGGGCTGGGGAGACCCAGTACTTC. Protein sequence: CASSHPWAGETQYF.

CDR3 residues: CASSLKGGSGANVLTF. Written as DNA, the CDR3 is TGTGCCAGCAGCTTAAAGGGGGGGTCTGGGGCCAACGTCCTGACTTTC. This rearrangement joins TRBV7-2 to TRBJ2-6; tentatively, D is TRBD2 (7 bases). The germline gives CDR1 SGHTA, CDR2 FQGNSA. The CDR3 loop spans 16 amino acids. Trimming stripped 2 bases from V and 1 base from J, with 9 bases between.

The gene calls are TRBV6-1 and TRBJ1-5, with D tentatively TRBD1 (5 bases). V lost 8 bases, J lost 2 bases, and 16 bases lay in between. Germline V gene lookup returns CDR1 MNHNS and CDR2 SASEGT. The length of the CDR3 is 15 residues. This chain's CDR3 is CASEPQARGNQPQHF. In DNA, the CDR3 is TGTGCCAGCGAGCCCCAGGCCAGGGGCAATCAGCCCCAGCATTTT.

This chain joins TRBV2 and TRBJ2-7, with D perhaps TRBD1 (6 bases). Trimming left V 5 bases short and J 3 bases short, with 14 bases between. CDR3 length: 14 amino acids. CDR1 is SNHLY, CDR2 FYNNEI, per germline. CDR3 DNA: TGTGCCAGCAGTATTCCGACAGGACTCTACGAGCAGTACTTC. Protein product: CASSIPTGLYEQYF.

The chain carries TRBV15 and TRBJ2-3; 9 bases match TRBD1. There are 17 residues in the CDR3. With 4 bases clipped from V and 0 bases from J, the junction kept 8 bases outside the gene matches. Germline V gene data show CDR1 as LNHNV and CDR2 as YYDKDF (reference sequence). This chain's CDR3 is CATSTGTGTASTDTQYF. CDR3 in DNA: TGTGCCACCAGCACCGGGACAGGGACAGCTAGCACAGATACGCAGTATTTT.

The gene calls are TRBV28 and TRBJ1-1; D is ambiguous. The CDR3 is made up of 13 amino acids. Germline loops: CDR1 MDHEN, CDR2 SYDVKM. Trimming took off 10 bases at V and 3 bases at J, with 15 bases between the two ends. The CDR3 DNA reads as TGTGCCACCAACCGGGCGGGCGACACTGAAGCTTTCTTT. It specifies CATNRAGDTEAFF.

The gene calls are TRBV7-9 and TRBJ1-1; tentatively, D is TRBD1 (5 bases). The V end lost 5 bases, the J end lost 3 bases, and 13 bases lay between the germline ends. This CDR3 comprises 14 residues. CDR1 SEHNR and CDR2 FQNEAQ come from the germline V gene (reference sequence). The CDR3 region is CASSPGGADTEAFF. In DNA form, the CDR3 reads TGTGCCAGCAGCCCGGGAGGGGCGGACACTGAAGCTTTCTTT.

This chain uses TRBV6-5 with TRBJ2-1, with 7 nucleotides matching TRBD2. Germline V CDR1 and CDR2: MNHEY, SVGAGI. The trim removed 8 bases at V and 0 bases at J, leaving 4 bases unmatched. The CDR3 has 14 residues. The CDR3 here is CASHGGGSYNEQFF. The DNA of the CDR3 is TGTGCCAGCCATGGCGGGGGCTCCTACAATGAGCAGTTCTTC.

This rearrangement joins TRBV5-1 to TRBJ2-5, with D tentatively TRBD1 (6 bases). Germline CDR1 is SGHRS and CDR2 is YFSETQ. The CDR3 totals 14 residues. Trimming stripped 3 bases from V and 0 bases from J, with 9 bases between. This CDR3 is CASSSDRYQETQYF. CDR3 sequence (DNA): TGCGCCAGCAGCTCCGACAGGTACCAAGAGACCCAGTACTTC.